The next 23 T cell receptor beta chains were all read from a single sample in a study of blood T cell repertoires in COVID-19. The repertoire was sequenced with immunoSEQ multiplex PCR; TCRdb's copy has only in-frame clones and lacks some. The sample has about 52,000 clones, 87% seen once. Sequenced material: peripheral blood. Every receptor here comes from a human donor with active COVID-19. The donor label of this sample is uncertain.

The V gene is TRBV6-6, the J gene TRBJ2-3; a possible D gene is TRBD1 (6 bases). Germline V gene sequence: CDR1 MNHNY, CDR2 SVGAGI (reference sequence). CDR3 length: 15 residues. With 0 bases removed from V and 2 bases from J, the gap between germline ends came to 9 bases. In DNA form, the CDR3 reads TGTGCCAGCAGTTACTCGGACAGTATCACAGATACGCAGTATTTT. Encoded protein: CASSYSDSITDTQYF.

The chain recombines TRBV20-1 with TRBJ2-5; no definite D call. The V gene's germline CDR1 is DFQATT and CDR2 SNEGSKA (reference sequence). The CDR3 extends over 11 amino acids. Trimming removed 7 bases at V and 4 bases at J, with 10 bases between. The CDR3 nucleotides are TGCAGTGTCAGATCTAGAGAGACCCAGTACTTC. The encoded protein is CSVRSRETQYF.

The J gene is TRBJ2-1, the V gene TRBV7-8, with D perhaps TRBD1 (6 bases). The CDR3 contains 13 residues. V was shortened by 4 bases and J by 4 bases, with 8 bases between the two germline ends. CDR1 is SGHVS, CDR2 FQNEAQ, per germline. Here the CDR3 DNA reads TGTGCCAGCAGCTCGGACAGATACAATGAGCAGTTCTTC. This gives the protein CASSSDRYNEQFF.

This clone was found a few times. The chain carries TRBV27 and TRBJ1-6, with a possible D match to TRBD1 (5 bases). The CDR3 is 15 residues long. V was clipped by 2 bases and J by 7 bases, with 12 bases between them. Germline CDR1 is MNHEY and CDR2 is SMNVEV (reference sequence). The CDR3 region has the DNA TGTGCCAGCAGTTTAAGGGCAGGGATGAATTCACCCCTCCACTTT. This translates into CASSLRAGMNSPLHF.

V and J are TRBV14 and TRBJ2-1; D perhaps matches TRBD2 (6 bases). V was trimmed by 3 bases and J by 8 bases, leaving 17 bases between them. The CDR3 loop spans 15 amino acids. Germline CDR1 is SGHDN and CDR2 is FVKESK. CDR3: CASSQGFGGYHEQFF. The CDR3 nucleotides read TGTGCCAGCAGCCAGGGTTTCGGGGGTTATCATGAGCAGTTCTTC.

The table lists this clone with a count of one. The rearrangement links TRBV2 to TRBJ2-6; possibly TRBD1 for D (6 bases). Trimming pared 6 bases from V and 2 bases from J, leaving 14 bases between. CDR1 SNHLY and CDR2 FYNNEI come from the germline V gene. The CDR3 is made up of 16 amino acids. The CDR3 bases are TGTGCCAGCAGAGGCAACAGGGCGGCTGGGGCCAACGTCCTGACTTTC. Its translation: CASRGNRAAGANVLTF. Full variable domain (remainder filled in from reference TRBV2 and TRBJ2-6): EPEVTQTPSHQVTQMGQEVILRCVPISNHLYFYWYRQILGQKVEFLVSFYNNEISEKSEIFDDQFSVERPDGSNFTLKIRSTKLEDSAMYFCASRGNRAAGANVLTFGAGSRLTVL.

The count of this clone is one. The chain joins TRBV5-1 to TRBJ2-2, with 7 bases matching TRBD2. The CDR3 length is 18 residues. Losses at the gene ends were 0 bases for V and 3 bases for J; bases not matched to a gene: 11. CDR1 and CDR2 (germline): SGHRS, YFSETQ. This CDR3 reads CASSLGLGGGGDTGELFF. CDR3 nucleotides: TGCGCCAGCAGCTTGGGTCTAGGCGGGGGAGGCGACACCGGGGAGCTGTTTTTT.

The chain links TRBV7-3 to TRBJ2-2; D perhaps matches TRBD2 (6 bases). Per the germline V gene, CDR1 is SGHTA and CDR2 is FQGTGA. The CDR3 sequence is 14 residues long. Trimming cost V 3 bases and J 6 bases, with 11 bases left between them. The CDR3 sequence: CASSLSGEAGELFF. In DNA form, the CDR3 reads TGTGCCAGCAGCTTGTCGGGGGAGGCCGGGGAGCTGTTTTTT.

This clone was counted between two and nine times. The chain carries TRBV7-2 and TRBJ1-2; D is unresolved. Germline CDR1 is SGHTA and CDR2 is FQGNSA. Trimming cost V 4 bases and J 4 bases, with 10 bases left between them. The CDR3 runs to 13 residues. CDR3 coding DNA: TGTGCCAGCAGCTCACAAATCTCCTATGGCTACACCTTC. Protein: CASSSQISYGYTF.

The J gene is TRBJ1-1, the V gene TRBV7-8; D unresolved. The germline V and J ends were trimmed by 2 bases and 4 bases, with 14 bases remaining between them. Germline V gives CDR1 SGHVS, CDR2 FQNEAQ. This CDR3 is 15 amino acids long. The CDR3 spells CASSLRAAGSTEAFF. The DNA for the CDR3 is TGTGCCAGCAGCTTAAGGGCGGCGGGAAGCACTGAAGCTTTCTTT.

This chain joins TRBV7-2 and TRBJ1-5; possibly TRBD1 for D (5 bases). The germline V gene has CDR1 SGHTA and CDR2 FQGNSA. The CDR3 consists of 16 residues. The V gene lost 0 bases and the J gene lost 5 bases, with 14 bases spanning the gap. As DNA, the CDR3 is TGTGCCAGCAGCTTAGCGGGGTCCAGGGTCGATCAGCCCCAGCATTTT. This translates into CASSLAGSRVDQPQHF.

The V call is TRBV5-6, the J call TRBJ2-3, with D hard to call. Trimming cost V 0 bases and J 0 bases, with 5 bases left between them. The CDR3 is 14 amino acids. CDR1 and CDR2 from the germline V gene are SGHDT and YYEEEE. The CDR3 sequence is CASSLGASTDTQYF. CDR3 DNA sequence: TGTGCCAGCAGCTTGGGGGCGAGCACAGATACGCAGTATTTT.

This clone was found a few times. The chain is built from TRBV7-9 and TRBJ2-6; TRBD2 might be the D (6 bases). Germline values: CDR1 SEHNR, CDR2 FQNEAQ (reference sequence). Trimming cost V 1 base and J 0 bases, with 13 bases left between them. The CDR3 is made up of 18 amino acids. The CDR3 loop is CASSLVGGSLSGANVLTF. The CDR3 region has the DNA TGTGCCAGCAGCTTAGTGGGGGGTTCCCTCTCTGGGGCCAACGTCCTGACTTTC.

The CDR3, as DNA: TGTGCCAGCAGTCAACGAATAGTAACCGATACGCAGTATTTT. This codes for CASSQRIVTDTQYF. The genes are TRBV6-2 or TRBV6-3 and TRBJ2-3; no clear D. Trimming removed 5 bases at V and 6 bases at J, with 15 bases between. The CDR3 length is 14 residues. Germline CDR1 and CDR2: MNHEY and SVGEGT.

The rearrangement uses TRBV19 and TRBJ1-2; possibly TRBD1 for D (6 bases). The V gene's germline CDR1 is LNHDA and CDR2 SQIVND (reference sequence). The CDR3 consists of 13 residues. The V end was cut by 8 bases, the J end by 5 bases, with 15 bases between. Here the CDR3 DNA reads TGTGCCAGTTCGACAGGTTCCGTATATGGCTACACCTTC. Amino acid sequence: CASSTGSVYGYTF.

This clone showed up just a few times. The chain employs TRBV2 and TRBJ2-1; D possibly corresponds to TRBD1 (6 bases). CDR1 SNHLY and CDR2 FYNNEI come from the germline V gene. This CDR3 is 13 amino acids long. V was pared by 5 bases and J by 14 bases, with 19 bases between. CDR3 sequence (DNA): TGTGCCAGCAGTTCCCTTCCGGGACAATCTAAGTTCTTC. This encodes CASSSLPGQSKFF. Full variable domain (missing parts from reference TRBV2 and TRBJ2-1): EPEVTQTPSHQVTQMGQEVILRCVPISNHLYFYWYRQILGQKVEFLVSFYNNEISEKSEIFDDQFSVERPDGSNFTLKIRSTKLEDSAMYFCASSSLPGQSKFFGPGTRLTVL.

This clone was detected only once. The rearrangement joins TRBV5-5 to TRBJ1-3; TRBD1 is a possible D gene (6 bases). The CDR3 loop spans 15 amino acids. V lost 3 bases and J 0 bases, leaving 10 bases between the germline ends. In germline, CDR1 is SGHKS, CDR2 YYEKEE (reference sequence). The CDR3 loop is CASSWDIFSGNTIYF. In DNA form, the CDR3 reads TGTGCCAGCAGCTGGGACATATTCTCTGGAAACACCATATATTTT. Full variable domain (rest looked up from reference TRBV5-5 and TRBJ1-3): DAGVTQSPTHLIKTRGQQVTLRCSPISGHKSVSWYQQVLGQGPQFIFQYYEKEERGRGNFPDRFSARQFPNYSSELNVNALLLGDSALYLCASSWDIFSGNTIYFGEGSWLTVV.

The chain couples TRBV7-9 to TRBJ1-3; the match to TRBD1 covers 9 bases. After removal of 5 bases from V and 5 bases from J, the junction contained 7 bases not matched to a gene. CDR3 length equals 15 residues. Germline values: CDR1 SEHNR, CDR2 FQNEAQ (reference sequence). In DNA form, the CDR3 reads TGTGCCAGCAGCAACCCGACAGGGGGTAGAAACACCATATATTTT. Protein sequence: CASSNPTGGRNTIYF.

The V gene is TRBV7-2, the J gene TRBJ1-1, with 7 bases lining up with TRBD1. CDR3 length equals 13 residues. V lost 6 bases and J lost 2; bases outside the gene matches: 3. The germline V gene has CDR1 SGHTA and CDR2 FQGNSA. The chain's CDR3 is CASSRDRNTEAFF. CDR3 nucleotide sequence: TGTGCCAGCAGTCGGGACAGAAACACTGAAGCTTTCTTT.

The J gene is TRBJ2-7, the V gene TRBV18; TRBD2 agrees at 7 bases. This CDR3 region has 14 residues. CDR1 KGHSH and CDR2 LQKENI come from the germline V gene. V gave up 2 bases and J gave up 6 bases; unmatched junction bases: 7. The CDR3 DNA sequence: TGTGCCAGCTCACCAGGGGGGGGTCGTTCCGAGCAGTACTTC. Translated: CASSPGGGRSEQYF.

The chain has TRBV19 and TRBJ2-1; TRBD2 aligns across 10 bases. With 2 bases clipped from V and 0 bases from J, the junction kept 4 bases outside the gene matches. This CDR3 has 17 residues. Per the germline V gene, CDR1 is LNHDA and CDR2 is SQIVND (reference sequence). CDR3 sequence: CASSIRTSGSSYNEQFF. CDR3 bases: TGTGCCAGTAGTATACGGACTAGCGGAAGCTCCTACAATGAGCAGTTCTTC.

The CDR3 DNA reads as TGTGCCAGCAGCATACAGAGCTCCTACAATGAGCAGTTCTTC. Translation gives CASSIQSSYNEQFF. V and J are TRBV9 and TRBJ2-1; unclear D gene. Between the trimmed V and J ends, which lost 4 bases and 0 bases, there was a span of 8 bases. Germline V gene data show CDR1 as SGDLS and CDR2 as YYNGEE. The CDR3 has 14 amino acids.

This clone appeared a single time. The CDR3 loop reads CASSFVYEQYF. The DNA for the CDR3 is TGTGCCAGCAGCTTCGTCTACGAGCAGTACTTC. The V and J genes are TRBV5-8 and TRBJ2-7; D not certain. Trimming took off 2 bases at V and 3 bases at J, with 3 bases between the two ends. CDR1 is SGHTS, CDR2 YDEGEE, per germline. The CDR3 spans 11 residues.